Sequencing of this T cell receptor beta chain was carried out in a study of T-cell memory formation after mild COVID-19. Findings and caveats of the study: Pre-infection memory carried some responding clones, suggesting that cross-reactive memory joined.

Germline loops: CDR1 SGHTA, CDR2 FQGNSA. V was clipped by 4 bases and J by 3 bases; unmatched bases: 12. The CDR3 contains 17 residues. The authors produced TCR alpha and TCR beta cDNA libraries with sample barcodes and UMIs by 5'RACE using constant-segment primers. TCRdb ran MiXCR on the 5' RACE reads and lists one entry per CDR3 protein. Here the sample spans roughly 340,000 distinct CDR3 sequences, about 16% being singletons. Concerning this clonotype: Its antigen is not identified.

The material sequenced was PBMCs or a T cell subset sorted from them (not recorded which). The V gene is TRBV7-2, the J gene TRBJ2-1, with 7 nucleotides matching TRBD1. The TCR sequence derives from a man aged 18 to 30 who had mild COVID-19 (a few samples of this study predate the infection). Cell type and time point are not known. The CDR3 DNA follows: TGTGCCAGCAGCTCCCACTCTAGGGGGCCCGTCTACAATGAGCAGTTCTTC. Its translation: CASSSHSRGPVYNEQFF.